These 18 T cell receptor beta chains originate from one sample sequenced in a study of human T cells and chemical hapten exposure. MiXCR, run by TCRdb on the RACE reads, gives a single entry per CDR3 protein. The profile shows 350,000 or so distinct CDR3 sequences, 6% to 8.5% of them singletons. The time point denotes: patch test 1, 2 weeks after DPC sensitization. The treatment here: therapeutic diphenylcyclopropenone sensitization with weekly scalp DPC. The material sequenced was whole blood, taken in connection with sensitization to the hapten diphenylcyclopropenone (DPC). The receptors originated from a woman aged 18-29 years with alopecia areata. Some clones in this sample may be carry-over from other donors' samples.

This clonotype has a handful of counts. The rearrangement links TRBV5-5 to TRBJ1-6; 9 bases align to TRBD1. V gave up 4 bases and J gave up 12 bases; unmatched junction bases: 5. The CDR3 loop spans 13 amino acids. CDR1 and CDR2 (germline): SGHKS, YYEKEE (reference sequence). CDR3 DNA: TGTGCCAGCAGCCCCGGACAGGGGCGACCCCTCCACTTT. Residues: CASSPGQGRPLHF.

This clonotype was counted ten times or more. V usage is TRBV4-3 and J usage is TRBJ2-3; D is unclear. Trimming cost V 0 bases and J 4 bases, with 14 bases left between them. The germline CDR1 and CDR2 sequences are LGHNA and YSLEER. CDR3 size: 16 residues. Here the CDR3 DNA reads TGCGCCAGCAGCCAAGACGCCCGGATACTTTCAGATACGCAGTATTTT. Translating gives CASSQDARILSDTQYF.

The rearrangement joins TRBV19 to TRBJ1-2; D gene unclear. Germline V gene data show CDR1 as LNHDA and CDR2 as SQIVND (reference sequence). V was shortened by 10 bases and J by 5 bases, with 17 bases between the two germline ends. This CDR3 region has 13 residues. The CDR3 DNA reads TGTGCCACCACCATTGCCCCCGGATATGGCTACACCTTC. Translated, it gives CATTIAPGYGYTF. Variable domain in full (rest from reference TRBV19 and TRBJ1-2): DGGITQSPKYLFRKEGQNVTLSCEQNLNHDAMYWYRQDPGQGLRLIYYSQIVNDFQKGDIAEGYSVSREKKESFPLTVTSAQKNPTAFYLCATTIAPGYGYTFGSGTRLTVV.

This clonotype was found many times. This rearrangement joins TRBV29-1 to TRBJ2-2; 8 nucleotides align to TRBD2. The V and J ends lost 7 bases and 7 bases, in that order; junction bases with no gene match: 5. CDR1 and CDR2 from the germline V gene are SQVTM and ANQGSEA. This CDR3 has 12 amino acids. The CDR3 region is CSAGLAVGELFF. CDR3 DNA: TGCAGCGCCGGACTAGCAGTCGGGGAGCTGTTTTTT.

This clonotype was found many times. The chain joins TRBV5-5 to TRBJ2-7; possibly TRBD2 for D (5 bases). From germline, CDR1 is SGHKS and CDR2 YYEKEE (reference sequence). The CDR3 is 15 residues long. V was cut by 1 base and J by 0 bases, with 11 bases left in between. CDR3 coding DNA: TGTGCCAGCAGCTTGATAGAGGGCTTCTCCTACGAGCAGTACTTC. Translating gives CASSLIEGFSYEQYF.

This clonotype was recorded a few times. CDR3 residues: CASSPTPNYGYTF. Written as DNA, the CDR3 is TGTGCCAGCAGCCCCACACCGAACTATGGCTACACCTTC. This chain uses TRBV12-1 with TRBJ1-2. TRBV12-1 is marked as a pseudogene. CDR3 length: 13 residues.

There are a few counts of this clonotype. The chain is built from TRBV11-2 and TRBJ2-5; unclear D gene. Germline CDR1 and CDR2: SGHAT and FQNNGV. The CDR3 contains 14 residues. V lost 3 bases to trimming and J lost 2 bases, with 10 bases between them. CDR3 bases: TGTGCCAGCAGCTTCTTGGCTGATCAAGAGACCCAGTACTTC. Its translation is CASSFLADQETQYF.

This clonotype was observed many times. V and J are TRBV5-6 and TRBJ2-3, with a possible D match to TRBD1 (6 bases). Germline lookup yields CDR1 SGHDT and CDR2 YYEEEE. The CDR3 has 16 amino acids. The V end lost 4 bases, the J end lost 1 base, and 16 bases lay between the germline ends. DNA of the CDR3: TGTGCCAGCAGCCTGAAGTGGGGGCGCGGCACAGATACGCAGTATTTT. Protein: CASSLKWGRGTDTQYF.

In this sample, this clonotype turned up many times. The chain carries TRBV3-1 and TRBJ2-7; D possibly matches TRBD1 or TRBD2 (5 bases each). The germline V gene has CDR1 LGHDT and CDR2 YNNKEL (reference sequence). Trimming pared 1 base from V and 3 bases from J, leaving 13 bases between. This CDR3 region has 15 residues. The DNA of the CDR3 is TGTGCCAGCAGCCAAGGACCCGGGACGCACTACGAGCAGTACTTC. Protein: CASSQGPGTHYEQYF.

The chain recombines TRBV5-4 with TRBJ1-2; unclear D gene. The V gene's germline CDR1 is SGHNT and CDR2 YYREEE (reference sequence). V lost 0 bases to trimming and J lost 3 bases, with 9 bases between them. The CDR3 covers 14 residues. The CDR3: CASSLEDPYYGYTF. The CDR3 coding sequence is TGTGCCAGCAGCTTGGAGGACCCGTACTATGGCTACACCTTC. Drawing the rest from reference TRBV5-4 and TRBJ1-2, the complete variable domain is ETGVTQSPTHLIKTRGQQVTLRCSSQSGHNTVSWYQQALGQGPQFIFQYYREEENGRGNFPPRFSGLQFPNYSSELNVNALELDDSALYLCASSLEDPYYGYTFGSGTRLTVV.

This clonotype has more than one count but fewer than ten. CDR3: CASSGGGLPGLIQPQHF. The CDR3 DNA sequence: TGTGCCAGCAGCGGTGGGGGTCTTCCGGGGCTCATACAGCCCCAGCATTTT. V gene TRBV9 combines with J gene TRBJ1-5, with TRBD1 as a possible D gene (5 bases). There are 17 residues in the CDR3. In germline, CDR1 is SGDLS, CDR2 YYNGEE. V lost 3 bases, J lost 7 bases, and 23 bases lay in between.

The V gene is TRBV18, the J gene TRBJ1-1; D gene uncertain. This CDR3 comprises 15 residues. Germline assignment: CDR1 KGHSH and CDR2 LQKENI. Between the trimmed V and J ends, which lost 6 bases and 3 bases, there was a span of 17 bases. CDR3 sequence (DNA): TGTGCCAGCTCTGAAACCGCGTGGGGTTACACTGAAGCTTTCTTT. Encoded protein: CASSETAWGYTEAFF.

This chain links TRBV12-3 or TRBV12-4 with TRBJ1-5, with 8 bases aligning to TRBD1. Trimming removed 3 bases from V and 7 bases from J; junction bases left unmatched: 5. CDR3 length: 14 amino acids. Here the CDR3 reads CASSFSTGGQPQHF. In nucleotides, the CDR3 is TGTGCCAGCAGTTTTAGTACAGGGGGACAGCCCCAGCATTTT.

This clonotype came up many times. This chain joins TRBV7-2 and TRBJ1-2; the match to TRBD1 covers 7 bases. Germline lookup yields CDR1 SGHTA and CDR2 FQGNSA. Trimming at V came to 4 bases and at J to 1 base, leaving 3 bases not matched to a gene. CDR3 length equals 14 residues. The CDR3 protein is CASSSGGLNYGYTF. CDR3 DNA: TGTGCCAGCAGCTCAGGGGGGCTTAACTATGGCTACACCTTC.

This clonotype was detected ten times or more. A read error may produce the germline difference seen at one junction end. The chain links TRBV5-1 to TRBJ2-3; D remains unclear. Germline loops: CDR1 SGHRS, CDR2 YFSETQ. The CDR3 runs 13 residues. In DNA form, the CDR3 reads TGTGCCAGCAGTTTACCTTCCACAGATACGCAGTATTTT. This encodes CASSLPSTDTQYF.

The chain's CDR3 is CASSLPQGPLDSPLHF. DNA of the CDR3: TGTGCCAGCAGTCTCCCCCAAGGACCCTTAGATTCACCCCTCCACTTT. V and J are TRBV28 and TRBJ1-6; D unresolved. The CDR3 covers 16 residues. Trimming shortened V by 5 bases and J by 8 bases, and 19 bases separated the two germline ends. Germline assignment: CDR1 MDHEN and CDR2 SYDVKM.

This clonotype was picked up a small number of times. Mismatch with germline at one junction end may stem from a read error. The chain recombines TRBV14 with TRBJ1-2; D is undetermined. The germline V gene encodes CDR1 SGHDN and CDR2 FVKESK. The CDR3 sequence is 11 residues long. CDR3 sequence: CASSQAWGIFF. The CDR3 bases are TGTGCCAGCAGCCAGGCCTGGGGAATCTTCTTC.

The CDR3, as DNA: TGTGCCAGCAGTTATGGACAGGGGGTCAATCAGCCCCAGCATTTT. Translated, it gives CASSYGQGVNQPQHF. The chain is built from TRBV6-5 and TRBJ1-5, with 10 bases identical to TRBD1. Per germline, CDR1 MNHEY and CDR2 SVGAGI. The V gene end was trimmed by 3 bases and the J gene end by 3 bases; junction bases not matched to a gene: 2. This CDR3 has 15 amino acids.